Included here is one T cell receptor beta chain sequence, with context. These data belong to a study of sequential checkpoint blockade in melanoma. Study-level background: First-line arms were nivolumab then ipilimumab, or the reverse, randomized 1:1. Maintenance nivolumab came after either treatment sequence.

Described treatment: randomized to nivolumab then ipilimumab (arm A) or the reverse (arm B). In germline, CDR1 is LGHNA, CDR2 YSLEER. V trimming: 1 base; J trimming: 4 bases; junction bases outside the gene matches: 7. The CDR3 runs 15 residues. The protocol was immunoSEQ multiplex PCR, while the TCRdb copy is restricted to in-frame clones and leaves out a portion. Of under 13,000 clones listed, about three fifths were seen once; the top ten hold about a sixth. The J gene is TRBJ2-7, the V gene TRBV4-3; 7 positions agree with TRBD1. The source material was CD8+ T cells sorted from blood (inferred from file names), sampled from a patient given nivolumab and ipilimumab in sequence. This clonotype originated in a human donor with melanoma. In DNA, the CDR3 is TGCGCCAGCAGCCAAGTCCCGGGACAGATTTACGAGCAGTACTTC. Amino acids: CASSQVPGQIYEQYF.